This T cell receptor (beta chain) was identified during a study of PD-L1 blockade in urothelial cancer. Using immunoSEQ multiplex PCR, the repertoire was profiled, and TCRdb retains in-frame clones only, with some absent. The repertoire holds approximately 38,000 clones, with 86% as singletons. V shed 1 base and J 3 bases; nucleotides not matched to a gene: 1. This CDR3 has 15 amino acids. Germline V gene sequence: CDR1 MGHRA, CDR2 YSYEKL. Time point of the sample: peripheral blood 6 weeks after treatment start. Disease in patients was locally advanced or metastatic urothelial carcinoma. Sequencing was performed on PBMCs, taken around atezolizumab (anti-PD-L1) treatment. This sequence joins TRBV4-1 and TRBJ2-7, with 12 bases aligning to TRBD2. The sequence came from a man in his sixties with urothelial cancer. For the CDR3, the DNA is TGCGCCAGCAGCCAAGGACTAGCGGGAGTCTACGAGCAGTACTTC. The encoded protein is CASSQGLAGVYEQYF.